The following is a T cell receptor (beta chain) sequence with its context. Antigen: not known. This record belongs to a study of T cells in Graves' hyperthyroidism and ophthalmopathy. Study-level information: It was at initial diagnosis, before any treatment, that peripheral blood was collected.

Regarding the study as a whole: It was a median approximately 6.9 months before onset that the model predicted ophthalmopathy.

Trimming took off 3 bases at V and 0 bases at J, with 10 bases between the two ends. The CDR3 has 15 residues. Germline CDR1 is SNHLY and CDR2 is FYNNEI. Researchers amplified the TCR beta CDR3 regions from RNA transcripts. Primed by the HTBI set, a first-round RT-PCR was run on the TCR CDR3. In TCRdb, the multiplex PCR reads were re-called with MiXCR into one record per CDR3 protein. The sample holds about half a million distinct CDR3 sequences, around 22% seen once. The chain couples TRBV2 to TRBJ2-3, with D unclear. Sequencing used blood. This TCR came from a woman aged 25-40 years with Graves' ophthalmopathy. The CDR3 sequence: CASSEGRPSTDTQYF. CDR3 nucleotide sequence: TGTGCCAGCAGTGAGGGCAGACCTAGCACAGATACGCAGTATTTT. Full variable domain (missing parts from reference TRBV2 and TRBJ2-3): EPEVTQTPSHQVTQMGQEVILRCVPISNHLYFYWYRQILGQKVEFLVSFYNNEISEKSEIFDDQFSVERPDGSNFTLKIRSTKLEDSAMYFCASSEGRPSTDTQYFGPGTRLTVL.